The 11 T cell receptor beta chains listed next were all sequenced from one sample in a study of blood T cell repertoires in COVID-19. Repertoires were generated with immunoSEQ multiplex PCR, while TCRdb's copy carries only in-frame clones and drops some. Of roughly 670,000 clones in the sample, 85% to 90% were seen once. The sequencing sample was made of peripheral blood. These receptors came from a woman younger than 30 with acute or convalescent COVID-19.

The chain uses TRBV2 and TRBJ1-6; tentative D call: TRBD1 (6 bases). Germline-derived CDR1 and CDR2 are SNHLY and FYNNEI. V shed 1 base and J shed 9 bases, with 10 bases lying between them. The CDR3 extends over 14 amino acids. The CDR3 DNA is TGTGCCAGCAGTGAAGTGGACAGTCGTTCACCCCTCCACTTT. Translating gives CASSEVDSRSPLHF.

The gene calls are TRBV7-2 and TRBJ2-1, with 7 bases fitting TRBD2. Unmatched junction bases numbered 7, after V lost 4 bases and J lost 7 bases. This CDR3 comprises 14 residues. Germline loops: CDR1 SGHTA, CDR2 FQGNSA. The CDR3 region is CASSSKRGGNEQFF. As DNA, the CDR3 is TGTGCCAGCAGCTCAAAGCGGGGTGGTAATGAGCAGTTCTTC.

This chain links TRBV7-8 with TRBJ1-5, with no clear D. Per the germline V gene, CDR1 is SGHVS and CDR2 is FQNEAQ. The CDR3 extends over 17 amino acids. V gave up 3 bases and J gave up 0 bases, with 15 bases separating them. CDR3 sequence: CASSFGPGRNSNQPQHF. DNA of the CDR3: TGTGCCAGCAGCTTTGGCCCTGGGAGGAATAGCAATCAGCCCCAGCATTTT.

The chain links TRBV7-8 to TRBJ1-2; D may be TRBD1 (6 bases). Germline assignment: CDR1 SGHVS and CDR2 FQNEAQ. CDR3 length: 13 residues. V shed 7 bases and J shed 4 bases, with 13 bases lying between them. The DNA of the CDR3 is TGTGCCAGCACCAATACAGGGATCTATGGCTACACCTTC. Translated, it gives CASTNTGIYGYTF.

The chain uses TRBV15 and TRBJ1-2; 9 bases line up with TRBD1. The CDR3 contains 16 residues. With 0 bases clipped from V and 7 bases from J, the junction kept 9 bases outside the gene matches. Germline values: CDR1 LNHNV, CDR2 YYDKDF (reference sequence). For the CDR3, the DNA is TGTGCCACCAGCAGAGATGGGGACAGGGTGTGGATTGGCTACACCTTC. Protein sequence: CATSRDGDRVWIGYTF.

The sample holds one count of this clone. J is TRBJ1-1 and V is TRBV14; D gene ambiguous. CDR1 and CDR2 (germline): SGHDN, FVKESK. Trimming removed 4 bases from V and 3 bases from J, with 3 bases in between. The CDR3 has 11 amino acids. The CDR3 loop reads CASSPDTEAFF. CDR3 DNA sequence: TGTGCCAGCAGCCCCGACACTGAAGCTTTCTTT.

CDR3 loop: CASSYGWGRGTEAFF. In DNA form, the CDR3 reads TGTGCCAGCAGTTACGGGTGGGGGCGAGGCACTGAAGCTTTCTTT. The chain couples TRBV6-2 or TRBV6-3 to TRBJ1-1; weak D call: TRBD1 (6 bases). The CDR3 length is 15 residues. Germline values: CDR1 MNHEY, CDR2 SVGEGT. Trimming stripped 2 bases from V and 4 bases from J, with 14 bases between.

The chain is built from TRBV5-5 and TRBJ2-7, with TRBD1 matching 8 bases. Germline-derived CDR1 and CDR2 are SGHKS and YYEKEE (reference sequence). The CDR3 covers 15 residues. The J segment lost 4 bases and the V segment lost 0 bases, leaving 6 bases of the junction unmatched. In DNA, the CDR3 is TGTGCCAGCAGCTTGGGGACAGGGTTTAGTTACGAGCAGTACTTC. Translation: CASSLGTGFSYEQYF.

This clone is a singleton in its sample. Written as DNA, the CDR3 is TGTGCCTGGAGTCTAGGGGCAGGTTTTCTCTATGGCTACACCTTC. It codes for CAWSLGAGFLYGYTF. The V gene is TRBV30, the J gene TRBJ1-2, with D perhaps matching TRBD1 (5 bases). V was pared by 2 bases and J by 4 bases, with 17 bases between. Germline V CDR1 and CDR2: GTSNPN, SVGIG (reference sequence). CDR3 length: 15 residues.

The rearrangement links TRBV9 to TRBJ2-1, with D perhaps TRBD2 (6 bases). In germline, CDR1 is SGDLS, CDR2 YYNGEE. Trimming cost V 7 bases and J 7 bases, with 18 bases left between them. This CDR3 region has 14 residues. The CDR3 sequence: CASEAGPLGNEQFF. The CDR3 DNA sequence: TGTGCCAGCGAGGCGGGGCCCCTGGGGAATGAGCAGTTCTTC.

V and J are TRBV6-1 and TRBJ1-5; D gene uncertain. Trimming stripped 3 bases from V and 4 bases from J, with 16 bases between. The CDR3 length is 16 residues. Per germline, CDR1 MNHNS and CDR2 SASEGT. CDR3 sequence (DNA): TGTGCCAGCAGTGATCCGGGGTACCTATCGAATCAGCCCCAGCATTTT. Translating it yields CASSDPGYLSNQPQHF.